One and the same sample provided the 15 T cell receptor beta chains below, sequenced in a study of cytomegalovirus exposure and HLA in healthy donors. In the PCR, 60 Vbeta and 13 Jbeta primers were used. The data were produced by immunoSEQ multiplex PCR, yet TCRdb's version contains in-frame clones alone and is incomplete. The repertoire includes almost 200,000 clones, roughly 85% of them detected once, and over 2% sits in the top ten. Sequencing was performed on PBMCs. The receptor set was obtained from a woman between 50 and 59 years old in good health and CMV-seronegative.

The table lists this clone with a count of one. The V and J genes are TRBV6-1 and TRBJ2-1; D is unclear. Trimming shortened V by 4 bases and J by 8 bases, and 18 bases separated the two germline ends. Germline V gives CDR1 MNHNS, CDR2 SASEGT. This CDR3 is built from 15 residues. CDR3 protein: CASSALEGPGHEQFF. CDR3 bases: TGTGCCAGCAGTGCCTTAGAAGGCCCAGGCCATGAGCAGTTCTTC.

The gene calls are TRBV28 and TRBJ1-1, with TRBD1 as a possible D gene (5 bases). From germline, CDR1 is MDHEN and CDR2 SYDVKM. The V gene lost 2 bases and the J gene lost 0 bases, with 10 bases spanning the gap. The CDR3 length is 15 residues. CDR3 sequence reads: CASSLAVRVNTEAFF. The CDR3, as DNA: TGTGCCAGCAGTTTAGCAGTCAGGGTGAACACTGAAGCTTTCTTT.

This chain joins TRBV7-9 and TRBJ2-2; the match to TRBD2 covers 7 bases. The CDR3 totals 14 residues. After removal of 5 bases from V and 7 bases from J, the junction contained 7 bases not matched to a gene. CDR1 is SEHNR, CDR2 FQNEAQ, per germline (reference sequence). The CDR3 is CASSIGRWNGELFF. The CDR3 bases are TGTGCCAGCAGCATCGGGAGGTGGAACGGGGAGCTGTTTTTT. The variable domain in full, with the rest retrieved from reference TRBV7-9 and TRBJ2-2, is DTGVSQNPRHKITKRGQNVTFRCDPISEHNRLYWYRQTLGQGPEFLTYFQNEAQLEKSRLLSDRFSAERPKGSFSTLEIQRTEQGDSAMYLCASSIGRWNGELFFGEGSRLTVL.

This chain uses TRBV6-5 with TRBJ2-5; 7 nucleotides align to TRBD1. The CDR3 runs 13 residues. Trimming at V came to 6 bases and at J to 3 bases, leaving 4 bases not matched to a gene. The germline V gene has CDR1 MNHEY and CDR2 SVGAGI. CDR3 region: CASRGTVKETQYF. The CDR3 nucleotides are TGTGCCAGCAGAGGGACAGTTAAAGAGACCCAGTACTTC.

The chain joins TRBV2 to TRBJ1-3; 7 nucleotides agree with TRBD1. The J segment lost 2 bases and the V segment lost 5 bases, leaving 3 bases of the junction unmatched. Germline CDR1 and CDR2: SNHLY and FYNNEI. The CDR3 is 14 amino acids. In DNA form, the CDR3 reads TGTGCCAGCAGTAATGACAGGGCTGGAAACACCATATATTTT. It is translated as CASSNDRAGNTIYF.

The chain recombines TRBV6-1 with TRBJ2-7; the match to TRBD2 covers 9 bases. This CDR3 region has 17 residues. V was clipped by 1 base and J by 4 bases; unmatched bases: 11. The germline CDR1 and CDR2 sequences are MNHNS and SASEGT. For the CDR3, the DNA is TGTGCCAGCAGTGAAGATAGGATGGGACTAGCAGGTTACGAGCAGTACTTC. Its translation: CASSEDRMGLAGYEQYF.

The CDR3 here is CASSLDHSLQETQYF. The CDR3 nucleotides are TGTGCCAGCAGCTTGGATCACAGCCTCCAAGAGACCCAGTACTTC. The rearrangement joins TRBV5-8 to TRBJ2-5; D is unresolved. Germline CDR1 reads SGHTS; CDR2 reads YDEGEE. The CDR3 runs to 15 residues. Trimming cost V 0 bases and J 1 base, with 10 bases left between them.

The chain joins TRBV5-1 to TRBJ2-2, with 9 bases matching TRBD1. Trimming took 5 bases from V and 7 from J; bases not matched to a gene: 12. The CDR3 runs 16 residues. CDR1 is SGHRS, CDR2 YFSETQ, per germline. CDR3 sequence: CASRMGPGQGVGELFF. In nucleotides, the CDR3 is TGCGCCAGCAGGATGGGACCGGGACAGGGTGTCGGGGAGCTGTTTTTT.

V usage is TRBV27 and J usage is TRBJ2-7; the match to TRBD2 covers 12 bases. Unmatched junction bases numbered 5, after V lost 2 bases and J lost 6 bases. The CDR3 length is 15 residues. Germline values: CDR1 MNHEY, CDR2 SMNVEV (reference sequence). This CDR3 reads CASSLNPSGRGEQYF. For the CDR3, the DNA is TGTGCCAGCAGTTTAAATCCTAGCGGGAGGGGCGAGCAGTACTTC.

The chain joins TRBV6-5 to TRBJ1-2; 9 nucleotides align to TRBD1. Germline CDR1 MNHEY, CDR2 SVGAGI. The CDR3 runs to 15 residues. V lost 6 bases to trimming and J lost 8 bases; unmatched junction nucleotides: 13. For the CDR3, the DNA is TGTGCCAGCAGGAATTACAGGGGGCGGACGAAAGGCTACACCTTC. This sequence encodes CASRNYRGRTKGYTF.

The V and J genes are TRBV19 and TRBJ2-7; D is perhaps TRBD1 (5 bases). There are 13 residues in the CDR3. Trimming pared 8 bases from V and 2 bases from J, leaving 13 bases between. Germline assignment: CDR1 LNHDA and CDR2 SQIVND (reference sequence). DNA of the CDR3: TGTGCCAGTTCTTGGCAGGGCCCCTACGAGCAGTACTTC. Its translation: CASSWQGPYEQYF.

The genes are TRBV5-1 and TRBJ2-7, with D maybe TRBD2 (6 bases). Germline V gene data show CDR1 as SGHRS and CDR2 as YFSETQ. V was cut by 7 bases and J by 4 bases, with 15 bases left in between. The CDR3 has 13 residues. CDR3 sequence: CASAARRGYEQYF. DNA for the CDR3: TGCGCCAGCGCCGCTCGGAGGGGATACGAGCAGTACTTC.

This clone was detected only a few times. The chain employs TRBV11-2 and TRBJ2-1; perhaps TRBD1 as D (5 bases). The germline gives CDR1 SGHAT, CDR2 FQNNGV. V was pared by 0 bases and J by 8 bases, with 14 bases between. The CDR3 extends over 15 amino acids. CDR3 nucleotides: TGTGCCAGCAGCTTAGATCTCGGCAGGGTCGATGAGCAGTTCTTC. It is translated as CASSLDLGRVDEQFF.

About this clone itself: At one boundary the junction diverges from the germline segment, which might be a read error. The chain is built from TRBV7-9 and TRBJ1-5; D might be TRBD1 (5 bases). CDR3 length: 16 residues. The germline gives CDR1 SEHNR, CDR2 FQNEAQ (reference sequence). CDR3 DNA: TGTTCCAGCAGCTTAGGGTCCGATCGGGGGAGCCAGCCCCAGCATTTT. Its protein product is CSSSLGSDRGSQPQHF.

This sequence joins TRBV28 and TRBJ1-2; no clear D gene. The CDR3 runs 13 residues. Germline CDR1 MDHEN, CDR2 SYDVKM. Trimming left V 4 bases short and J 4 bases short, with 10 bases between. Here the CDR3 reads CASSSPGGYGYTF. In DNA, the CDR3 is TGTGCCAGCAGTTCCCCTGGCGGCTATGGCTACACCTTC.